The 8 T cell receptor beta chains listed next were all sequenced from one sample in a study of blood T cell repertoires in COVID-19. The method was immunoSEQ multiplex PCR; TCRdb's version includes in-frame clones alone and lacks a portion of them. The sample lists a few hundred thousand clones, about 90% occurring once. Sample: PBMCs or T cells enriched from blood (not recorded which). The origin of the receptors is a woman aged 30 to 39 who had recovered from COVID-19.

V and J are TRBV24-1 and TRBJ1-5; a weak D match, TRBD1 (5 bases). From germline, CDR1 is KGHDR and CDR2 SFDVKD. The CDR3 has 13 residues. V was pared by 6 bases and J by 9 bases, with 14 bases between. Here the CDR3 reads CATSPGLPPPQHF. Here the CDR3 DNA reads TGTGCCACCAGTCCGGGACTCCCTCCGCCCCAGCATTTT.

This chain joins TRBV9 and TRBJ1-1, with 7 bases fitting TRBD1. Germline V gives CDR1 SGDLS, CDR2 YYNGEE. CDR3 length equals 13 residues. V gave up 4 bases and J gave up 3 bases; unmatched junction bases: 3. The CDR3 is CASSQGGDTEAFF. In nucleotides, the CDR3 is TGTGCCAGCAGCCAGGGGGGTGACACTGAAGCTTTCTTT.

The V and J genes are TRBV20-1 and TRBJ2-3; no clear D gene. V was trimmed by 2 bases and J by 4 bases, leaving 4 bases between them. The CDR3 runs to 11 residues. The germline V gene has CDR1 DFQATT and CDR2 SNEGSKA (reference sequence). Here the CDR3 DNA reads TGCAGTGCTAGAAACTCAGATACGCAGTATTTT. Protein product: CSARNSDTQYF.

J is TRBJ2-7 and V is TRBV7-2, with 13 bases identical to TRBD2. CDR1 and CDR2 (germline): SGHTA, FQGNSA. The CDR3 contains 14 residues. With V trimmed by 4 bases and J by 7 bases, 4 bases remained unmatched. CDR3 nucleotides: TGTGCCAGCAGCTCCGGACTAGCGGGAGAAGAGCAGTACTTC. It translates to CASSSGLAGEEQYF.

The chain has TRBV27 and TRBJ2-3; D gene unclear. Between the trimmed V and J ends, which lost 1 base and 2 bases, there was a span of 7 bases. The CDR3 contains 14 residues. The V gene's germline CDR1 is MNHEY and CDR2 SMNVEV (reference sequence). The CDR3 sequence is CASSLLVPTDTQYF. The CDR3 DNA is TGTGCCAGCAGTTTATTAGTTCCCACAGATACGCAGTATTTT.

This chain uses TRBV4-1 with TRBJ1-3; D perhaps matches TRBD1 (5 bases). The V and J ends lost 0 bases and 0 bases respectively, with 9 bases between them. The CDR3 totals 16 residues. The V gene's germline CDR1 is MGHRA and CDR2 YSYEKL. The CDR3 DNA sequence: TGCGCCAGCAGCCAAGATAAGGGGCTCTCTGGAAACACCATATATTTT. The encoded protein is CASSQDKGLSGNTIYF.

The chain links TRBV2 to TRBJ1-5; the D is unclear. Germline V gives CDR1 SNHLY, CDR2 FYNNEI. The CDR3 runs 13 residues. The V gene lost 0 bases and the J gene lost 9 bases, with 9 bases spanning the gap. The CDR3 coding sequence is TGTGCCAGCAGTGAAGCGCTTCTAGGGCCCCAGCATTTT. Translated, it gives CASSEALLGPQHF.

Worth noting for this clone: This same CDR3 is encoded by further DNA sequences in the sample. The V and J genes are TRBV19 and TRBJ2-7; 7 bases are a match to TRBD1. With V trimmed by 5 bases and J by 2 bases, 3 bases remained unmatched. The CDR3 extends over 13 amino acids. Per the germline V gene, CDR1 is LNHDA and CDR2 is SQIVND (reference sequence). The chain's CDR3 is CASSPGTAYEQYF. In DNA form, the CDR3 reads TGTGCCAGTAGTCCAGGGACAGCCTACGAGCAGTACTTC.